Below, 8 T cell receptor beta chains from the same sample are listed, as sequenced in a study of vaccination and CD4 T cells after COVID-19. Treatment noted: roughly 11-day PBMC culture with coronavirus spike peptide pools or control peptides (ViraFEST assay). These CD4+ T cells came from an unexposed donor, sampled before the COVID-19 pandemic (2011-2018). Antigens of these TCRs are unknown. An Oncomine TCR Beta short-read assay was used to sequence the DNA from cultured CD4+ T cells. MiXCR, applied by TCRdb to the PCR reads, yields one record per CDR3 protein. The sample holds some 9,000 distinct CDR3 sequences, 30% to 35% seen once. Sequenced sample: CD4+ T cells from blood, cultured in vitro. These receptors all stem from a human donor in good health.

The table lists this clonotype with a few counts. The rearrangement links TRBV19 to TRBJ1-5; D uncertain. This CDR3 region has 15 residues. V lost 3 bases and J lost 3, with 12 bases in between. Germline CDR1 and CDR2: LNHDA and SQIVND (reference sequence). CDR3 nucleotide sequence: TGTGCCAGTAGTATCCCTCGGTGGAACAATCAGCCCCAGCATTTT. This encodes CASSIPRWNNQPQHF.

The chain has TRBV7-9 and TRBJ1-1; D gene ambiguous. The CDR3 totals 12 residues. V lost 5 bases and J 3 bases, leaving 7 bases between the germline ends. Germline V gene lookup returns CDR1 SEHNR and CDR2 FQNEAQ (reference sequence). CDR3 DNA sequence: TGTGCCAGCAGCCTGCAAGACACTGAAGCTTTCTTT. This translates into CASSLQDTEAFF.

This clonotype was found a few times. CDR3 DNA sequence: TGTGCCAGCAGGATAGCCGGGGCACGGGATACGCAGTATTTT. Translation gives CASRIAGARDTQYF. The V call is TRBV2, the J call TRBJ2-3; D possibly uses TRBD1 or TRBD2 (5 bases each). Germline V gene data show CDR1 as SNHLY and CDR2 as FYNNEI. This CDR3 is 14 amino acids long. V lost 6 bases, J lost 6 bases, and 16 bases lay in between.

The CDR3 nucleotides read TGTGCCTGGAGGCGTGGGACATTTAAGCAGGGGATCTATGGCTACACCTTC. Translation gives CAWRRGTFKQGIYGYTF. The J gene is TRBJ1-2, the V gene TRBV30; a weak D match, TRBD1 (6 bases). This CDR3 contains 17 residues. The germline V gene has CDR1 GTSNPN and CDR2 SVGIG (reference sequence). V dropped 3 bases and J dropped 4 bases, with 24 bases sitting between them.

Only one count was recorded for this clonotype. The CDR3 loop is CAMAVSSYEQYF. DNA for the CDR3: TGTGCCATGGCCGTGAGCTCCTACGAGCAGTACTTC. This chain links TRBV6-1 with TRBJ2-7, with unresolved D. With 10 bases removed from V and 0 bases from J, the gap between germline ends came to 10 bases. Per germline, CDR1 MNHNS and CDR2 SASEGT. This CDR3 contains 12 residues.

V is TRBV2 and J is TRBJ2-7; D is uncertain. In germline, CDR1 is SNHLY, CDR2 FYNNEI. V lost 5 bases, J lost 2 bases, and 10 bases lay in between. The CDR3 covers 13 residues. The CDR3: CASSIGPAYEQYF. CDR3 coding DNA: TGTGCCAGCAGTATTGGGCCGGCCTACGAGCAGTACTTC.

CDR3 region: CASSIGRNNEQFF. The CDR3 DNA is TGTGCCAGCAGCATCGGACGGAACAATGAGCAGTTCTTC. The rearrangement links TRBV11-1 to TRBJ2-1, with D hard to call. With 5 bases removed from V and 5 bases from J, the gap between germline ends came to 10 bases. The CDR3 loop spans 13 amino acids. In germline, CDR1 is SGHAT, CDR2 FQDESV (reference sequence).

V and J are TRBV2 and TRBJ1-2; 10 bases map to TRBD1. V was pared by 6 bases and J by 7 bases, with 2 bases of the junction left unmatched. Germline V gene sequence: CDR1 SNHLY, CDR2 FYNNEI. This CDR3 spans 12 amino acids. The CDR3 is CASRGQGSGYTF. The CDR3 DNA follows: TGTGCCAGCAGGGGACAGGGGAGTGGCTACACCTTC. Variable domain in full (rest from reference TRBV2 and TRBJ1-2): EPEVTQTPSHQVTQMGQEVILRCVPISNHLYFYWYRQILGQKVEFLVSFYNNEISEKSEIFDDQFSVERPDGSNFTLKIRSTKLEDSAMYFCASRGQGSGYTFGSGTRLTVV.